This passage covers 30 T cell receptor beta chains from one sample sequenced in a study of T cell repertoires in cytomegalovirus infection. MiXCR, applied by TCRdb to the reads, yields one record per CDR3 protein. The data show some 350,000 distinct CDR3 sequences, roughly 18% seen once. Sequenced sample: PBMCs. These receptors all come from a human donor in good health (CMV status not recorded). Some clones in this sample may be carry-over from other donors' samples.

This chain uses TRBV2 with TRBJ1-5, with D perhaps matching TRBD1 (6 bases). The CDR3 is 12 residues long. Germline CDR1 and CDR2: SNHLY and FYNNEI. Trimming removed 9 bases from V and 4 bases from J, with 10 bases in between. The CDR3 loop is CARRGSNQPQHF. CDR3 nucleotide sequence: TGTGCCAGAAGGGGGTCTAATCAGCCCCAGCATTTT. Variable domain in full (rest from reference TRBV2 and TRBJ1-5): EPEVTQTPSHQVTQMGQEVILRCVPISNHLYFYWYRQILGQKVEFLVSFYNNEISEKSEIFDDQFSVERPDGSNFTLKIRSTKLEDSAMYFCARRGSNQPQHFGDGTRLSIL.

V and J are TRBV7-2 and TRBJ2-1; 8 nucleotides agree with TRBD2. Trimming removed 2 bases from V and 9 bases from J; junction bases left unmatched: 9. The CDR3 runs 15 residues. CDR1 is SGHTA and CDR2 is FQGNSA in the germline V gene. CDR3 nucleotides: TGTGCCAGCAGCTTACAAAGCGGGGGACATGCTGAGCAGTTCTTC. It codes for CASSLQSGGHAEQFF.

This clonotype was counted a few times. As DNA, the CDR3 is TGTGCTAGTGGTTTTAGCCTAAACAATGAGCAGTTCTTC. Amino acids: CASGFSLNNEQFF. This chain connects TRBV12-5 to TRBJ2-1, with D hard to call. Germline V lookup: CDR1 LGHNT, CDR2 FRNRAP. Deletions cut 3 bases from V and 5 bases from J, with 8 bases between. CDR3 size: 13 residues.

The chain carries TRBV20-1 and TRBJ2-4; D may be TRBD2 (5 bases). The germline V and J ends were trimmed by 6 bases and 2 bases, with 14 bases remaining between them. CDR1 and CDR2 from the germline V gene are DFQATT and SNEGSKA (reference sequence). The CDR3 contains 14 residues. The CDR3 spells CSAPGVASKNIQYF. The CDR3 DNA reads TGCAGTGCCCCCGGGGTAGCGTCCAAAAACATTCAGTACTTC.

The rearrangement links TRBV7-4 to TRBJ2-7; 11 bases align to TRBD1. The CDR3 is 12 residues long. Unmatched junction bases numbered 4, after V lost 8 bases and J lost 7 bases. CDR1 is SGHVT and CDR2 is SQSDAQ in the germline V gene. The CDR3 loop reads CASGQGAREQYF. CDR3 nucleotides: TGTGCCAGCGGACAGGGGGCGAGGGAGCAGTACTTC.

This clonotype was found a few times. CDR3 protein: CASSPVTGVNSPLHF. DNA for the CDR3: TGTGCCAGCAGCCCGGTAACAGGGGTAAATTCACCCCTCCACTTT. V and J are TRBV3-1 and TRBJ1-6; 7 positions match TRBD1. This CDR3 region has 15 residues. Germline values: CDR1 LGHDT, CDR2 YNNKEL (reference sequence). The J segment lost 7 bases and the V segment lost 4 bases, leaving 7 bases of the junction unmatched.

This clonotype appeared a few times. J is TRBJ2-3 and V is TRBV7-2, with 8 bases matching TRBD2. Germline CDR1 reads SGHTA; CDR2 reads FQGNSA. The V segment lost 4 bases and the J segment 4 bases; nucleotides outside the gene matches: 7. The CDR3 consists of 15 residues. The CDR3, as DNA: TGTGCCAGCAGCTCGTCTCGGCGGGGGGCAGATACGCAGTATTTT. Encoded protein: CASSSSRRGADTQYF.

This clonotype came up a few times. This chain joins TRBV6-2 or TRBV6-3 and TRBJ2-1; TRBD2 might be the D (5 bases). CDR3 size: 16 residues. V gave up 2 bases and J gave up 6 bases, with 17 bases separating them. The germline V gene encodes CDR1 MNHEY and CDR2 SVGEGT. CDR3 region: CASSYMTTIEFNEQFF. The DNA of the CDR3 is TGTGCCAGCAGTTACATGACTACTATTGAGTTCAATGAGCAGTTCTTC.

This clonotype has at least ten counts. V and J are TRBV12-3 or TRBV12-4 and TRBJ2-1, with D perhaps TRBD2 (5 bases). CDR3 size: 12 residues. V shed 6 bases and J shed 10 bases, with 13 bases lying between them. The CDR3 is CASSPSGNEQFF. The CDR3 coding sequence is TGTGCCAGCAGCCCTTCGGGGAACGAGCAGTTCTTC.

A few counts support this clonotype. The chain couples TRBV2 to TRBJ2-2, with D perhaps TRBD2 (6 bases). The CDR3 has 16 residues. Germline values: CDR1 SNHLY, CDR2 FYNNEI. Trimming removed 6 bases from V and 5 bases from J, with 19 bases in between. The CDR3 is CASRGNPGLATGELFF. CDR3 nucleotides: TGTGCCAGCAGGGGCAACCCGGGACTGGCGACCGGGGAGCTGTTTTTT.

This rearrangement joins TRBV19 to TRBJ1-1; D remains unclear. The V end was cut by 2 bases, the J end by 7 bases, with 11 bases between. The CDR3 is made up of 13 amino acids. CDR1 is LNHDA, CDR2 SQIVND, per germline (reference sequence). CDR3 loop: CASSIQLGNEAFF. The CDR3 DNA is TGTGCCAGTAGTATACAACTTGGGAATGAAGCTTTCTTT.

The chain combines TRBV5-1 with TRBJ2-1, with no clear D. Trimming cost V 0 bases and J 8 bases, with 9 bases left between them. This CDR3 has 13 residues. CDR1 and CDR2 (germline): SGHRS, YFSETQ. DNA for the CDR3: TGCGCCAGCAGCTTGGGTGGATCCGATGAGCAGTTCTTC. It encodes CASSLGGSDEQFF.

The CDR3 is CASSPNFGHNEQFF. The CDR3 coding sequence is TGCGCCAGCAGCCCCAACTTCGGGCACAATGAGCAGTTCTTC. The chain couples TRBV4-1 to TRBJ2-1; D gene uncertain. Trimming took 4 bases from V and 5 from J, leaving 12 bases between them. CDR3 length: 14 amino acids. The germline V gene encodes CDR1 MGHRA and CDR2 YSYEKL.

This clonotype was seen only a few times. This rearrangement joins TRBV4-3 to TRBJ1-6; D not resolved. The CDR3 runs 16 residues. Trimming left V 2 bases short and J 7 bases short, with 15 bases between. Per the germline V gene, CDR1 is LGHNA and CDR2 is YSLEER. DNA of the CDR3: TGCGCCAGCAGCCAATGGACCGCATCCCCAAATTCACCCCTCCACTTT. Amino acids: CASSQWTASPNSPLHF.

V is TRBV12-3 or TRBV12-4 and J is TRBJ2-1; a possible D gene is TRBD2 (7 bases). CDR3 length equals 16 residues. V was clipped by 3 bases and J by 4 bases, with 16 bases between them. The CDR3 DNA reads as TGTGCCAGCAGTTTGGGGGGGGCTGCCCGGTACAATGAGCAGTTCTTC. It translates to CASSLGGAARYNEQFF.

This chain connects TRBV2 to TRBJ1-4; D unresolved. V was cut by 4 bases and J by 5 bases, with 11 bases left in between. The V gene's germline CDR1 is SNHLY and CDR2 FYNNEI. This CDR3 has 14 residues. The DNA of the CDR3 is TGTGCCAGCAGTGTCGAGACGGGAAATGAAAAACTGTTTTTT. Translated: CASSVETGNEKLFF.

This clonotype was counted between two and nine times. The CDR3 nucleotides read TGTGCCAGCAGCTATGGGGAGCTTACGCAGTATTTT. Its protein is CASSYGELTQYF. The chain links TRBV7-2 to TRBJ2-3; weak D call: TRBD2 (5 bases). The CDR3 sequence is 12 residues long. Between the trimmed V and J ends, which lost 4 bases and 8 bases, there was a span of 10 bases. Germline-derived CDR1 and CDR2 are SGHTA and FQGNSA.

This clonotype was seen repeatedly, ten times or more. The gene calls are TRBV7-2 and TRBJ2-1; TRBD2 matches 13 bases. Germline CDR1 SGHTA, CDR2 FQGNSA. The CDR3 runs to 15 residues. V shed 4 bases, J shed 9 bases, and the junction held 6 bases outside the gene matches. The chain's CDR3 is CASSWGLAGIPEQFF. CDR3 coding DNA: TGTGCCAGCAGCTGGGGACTAGCGGGAATCCCTGAGCAGTTCTTC.

Many counts were recorded for this clonotype. The V gene is TRBV12-3 or TRBV12-4, the J gene TRBJ2-1; 7 bases fit TRBD2. The V segment lost 4 bases and the J segment 7 bases; nucleotides outside the gene matches: 7. The CDR3 has 14 residues. The CDR3 bases are TGTGCCAGCAGTTCTGTCGGGCGGGAGAATGAGCAGTTCTTC. It encodes CASSSVGRENEQFF.

This sequence joins TRBV11-3 and TRBJ2-3; a weak D match, TRBD2 (6 bases). Trimming left V 0 bases short and J 7 bases short, with 23 bases between. The CDR3 is 18 amino acids. Germline assignment: CDR1 SGHNT and CDR2 YENEEA. CDR3 nucleotide sequence: TGTGCCAGCAGCTTAGAAGGCCGGGCGGGAATGGCTGGTAATACGCAGTATTTT. Amino acids: CASSLEGRAGMAGNTQYF.

In its sample, this clonotype was seen many times. DNA of the CDR3: TGTGCCAGCAGCTTATGGGGTGGATCTGGAAACACCATATATTTT. Amino acid sequence: CASSLWGGSGNTIYF. The V and J genes are TRBV7-2 and TRBJ1-3; D gene unclear. The CDR3 has 15 amino acids. Germline V gene data show CDR1 as SGHTA and CDR2 as FQGNSA. V was clipped by 2 bases and J by 1 base, with 9 bases between them.

This clonotype was counted many times. The V gene is TRBV7-9, the J gene TRBJ2-7; D might be TRBD2 (6 bases). This CDR3 region has 14 residues. Germline CDR1 and CDR2: SEHNR and FQNEAQ (reference sequence). V gave up 3 bases and J gave up 2 bases, with 11 bases separating them. The chain's CDR3 is CASSFLRGTYEQYF. The CDR3 DNA sequence: TGTGCCAGCAGCTTTTTACGGGGGACCTACGAGCAGTACTTC.

Here the CDR3 reads CSVRGTISYEQYF. Written as DNA, the CDR3 is TGCAGCGTGAGGGGGACAATCTCCTACGAGCAGTACTTC. The J gene is TRBJ2-7, the V gene TRBV29-1, with D possibly matching TRBD1 (6 bases). Deletions cut 6 bases from V and 0 bases from J, with 12 bases between. The V gene's germline CDR1 is SQVTM and CDR2 ANQGSEA. The CDR3 spans 13 residues.

In its sample, this clonotype was seen a few times. The chain uses TRBV6-5 and TRBJ2-7, with D possibly matching TRBD1 (6 bases). In germline, CDR1 is MNHEY, CDR2 SVGAGI. CDR3 length: 14 residues. The germline V and J ends were trimmed by 7 bases and 2 bases, with 15 bases remaining between them. The CDR3 is CASTSRDRTYEQYF. CDR3 sequence (DNA): TGTGCCAGCACCTCCCGAGACAGGACCTACGAGCAGTACTTC.

This rearrangement joins TRBV10-3 to TRBJ2-2; no reliable D call. The CDR3 length is 14 residues. CDR1 and CDR2 (germline): ENHRY, SYGVKD. V was pared by 2 bases and J by 6 bases, with 10 bases between. CDR3 nucleotides: TGTGCCATCAGTGAGCCGTGGGTCGCCGGGGAGCTGTTTTTT. It is translated as CAISEPWVAGELFF.

V usage is TRBV20-1 and J usage is TRBJ2-1; D is perhaps TRBD1 or TRBD2 (5 bases each). Deletions cut 6 bases from V and 7 bases from J, with 19 bases between. Germline V gives CDR1 DFQATT, CDR2 SNEGSKA (reference sequence). CDR3 length: 14 residues. This chain's CDR3 is CSALRDPRGNEQFF. For the CDR3, the DNA is TGCAGTGCGCTCCGGGACCCCCGTGGAAATGAGCAGTTCTTC.

The sample holds many counts of this clonotype. V gene TRBV7-8 combines with J gene TRBJ2-7; 11 positions match TRBD2. Germline CDR1 and CDR2: SGHVS and FQNEAQ. This CDR3 region has 15 residues. The J segment lost 6 bases and the V segment lost 4 bases, leaving 8 bases of the junction unmatched. The CDR3: CASSSSGGITGEQYF. In DNA, the CDR3 is TGTGCCAGCAGCTCTAGCGGGGGGATAACAGGCGAGCAGTACTTC. Supplemented by reference TRBV7-8 and TRBJ2-7, the full variable domain reads GAGVSQSPRYKVAKRGQDVALRCDPISGHVSLFWYQQALGQGPEFLTYFQNEAQLDKSGLPSDRFFAERPEGSVSTLKIQRTQQEDSAVYLCASSSSGGITGEQYFGPGTRLTVT.

This clonotype was detected many times. J is TRBJ2-7 and V is TRBV7-2, with a possible D match to TRBD2 (6 bases). Per germline, CDR1 SGHTA and CDR2 FQGNSA. The CDR3 extends over 15 amino acids. V was trimmed by 7 bases and J by 3 bases, leaving 19 bases between them. The CDR3 nucleotides read TGTGCCAGCACCCCGGGGTTAGGCGGGGACTACGAGCAGTACTTC. Protein product: CASTPGLGGDYEQYF. The full variable domain, its missing parts supplied by reference TRBV7-2 and TRBJ2-7, is GAGVSQSPSNKVTEKGKDVELRCDPISGHTALYWYRQSLGQGLEFLIYFQGNSAPDKSGLPSDRFSAERTGGSVSTLTIQRTQQEDSAVYLCASTPGLGGDYEQYFGPGTRLTVT.

This chain uses TRBV29-1 with TRBJ2-5, with 9 bases matching TRBD2. Germline trimming cut 4 bases from V and 3 bases from J; bases unmatched to any gene: 15. The CDR3 contains 17 residues. The germline V gene has CDR1 SQVTM and CDR2 ANQGSEA. CDR3 sequence: CSVVSPRSGGLKETQYF. CDR3 DNA: TGCAGCGTTGTATCCCCCCGCAGCGGGGGGCTCAAAGAGACCCAGTACTTC.

This clonotype was observed many times. The chain links TRBV7-2 to TRBJ2-6; weak D call: TRBD2 (6 bases). Per the germline V gene, CDR1 is SGHTA and CDR2 is FQGNSA. The CDR3 extends over 17 amino acids. V gave up 1 base and J gave up 0 bases, with 10 bases separating them. The CDR3: CASSLVGGNSGANVLTF. The CDR3 DNA is TGTGCCAGCAGCTTAGTAGGCGGGAACTCTGGGGCCAACGTCCTGACTTTC.